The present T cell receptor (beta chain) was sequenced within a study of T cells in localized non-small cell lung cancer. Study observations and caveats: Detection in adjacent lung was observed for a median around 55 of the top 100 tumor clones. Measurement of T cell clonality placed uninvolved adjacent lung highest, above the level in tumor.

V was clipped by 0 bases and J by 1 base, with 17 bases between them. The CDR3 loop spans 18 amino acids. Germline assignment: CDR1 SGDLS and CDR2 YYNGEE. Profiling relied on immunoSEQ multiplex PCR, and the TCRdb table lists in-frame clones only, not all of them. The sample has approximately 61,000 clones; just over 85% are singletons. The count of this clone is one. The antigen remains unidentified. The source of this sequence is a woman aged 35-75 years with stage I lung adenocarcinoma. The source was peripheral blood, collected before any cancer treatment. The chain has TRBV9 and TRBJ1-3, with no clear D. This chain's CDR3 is CASSVVERAMRSGNTIYF. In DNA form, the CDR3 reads TGTGCCAGCAGCGTAGTAGAAAGGGCCATGAGATCTGGAAACACCATATATTTT. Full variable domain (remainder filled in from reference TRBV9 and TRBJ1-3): DSGVTQTPKHLITATGQRVTLRCSPRSGDLSVYWYQQSLDQGLQFLIQYYNGEERAKGNILERFSAQQFPDLHSELNLSSLELGDSALYFCASSVVERAMRSGNTIYFGEGSWLTVV.